A selection of T cell receptor beta chains follows, all from one sample in a study of cytomegalovirus exposure and HLA in healthy donors. Sequencing was performed with immunoSEQ multiplex PCR; in TCRdb, only in-frame clones are kept and a portion is missing. The table records fewer than 200,000 clones, 87% of them present only once. The specimen sequenced was PBMCs. The origin of the receptors is a woman aged 30 to 39 in good health and CMV-seronegative. The CDR3 runs from the conserved cysteine through the conserved F or W. A D gene is named only where the DNA matches it firmly. Some rows mark clone size as missing; the rest say once, few, many or name a class of expanded clone.

J gene,clone size,D gene,V gene,CDR3 DNA,CDR3 protein
TRBJ2-5,-,-,TRBV5-4,TGTGCCAGCAGCTTGATCCCCAGCGGAGCCCAAGAGACCCAGTACTTC,CASSLIPSGAQETQYF
TRBJ2-2,once,TRBD1,TRBV4-1,TGCGCCAGCAGCCGACCGGGACAGAATACCGGGGAGCTGTTTTTT,CASSRPGQNTGELFF
TRBJ1-3,-,-,TRBV28,TGTGCCAGCAGCACCCTCGGGGTAGACTCTGGAAACACCATATATTTT,CASSTLGVDSGNTIYF
TRBJ2-3,-,-,TRBV12-5,TGTGCTAGTGGTTTGGCCCCCTGGACAGACCCAACCACAGATACGCAGTATTTT,CASGLAPWTDPTTDTQYF
TRBJ2-3,-,TRBD2,TRBV9,TGTGCCAGCAGCTTCCCAAGGGGACTAGCGACCGATACGCAGTATTTT,CASSFPRGLATDTQYF
TRBJ2-7,-,TRBD2,TRBV19,TGTGCCAGTAGTATGCAGCGGGGGTCCTCCTACGAGCAGTACTTC,CASSMQRGSSYEQYF
TRBJ1-3,-,-,TRBV7-8,TGTGCCAGCAGCCTAACCCAGGCTTCTGGAAACACCATATATTTT,CASSLTQASGNTIYF
TRBJ2-3,-,TRBD2,TRBV9,TGTGCCAGCAGCGTAGGACTAGCGGGGTCCCGGGGAGATACGCAGTATTTT,CASSVGLAGSRGDTQYF
TRBJ1-6,-,-,TRBV5-1,TGCGCCAGCAGCGACAGCAGCTCCTATAATTCACCCCTCCACTTT,CASSDSSSYNSPLHF
TRBJ2-5,-,TRBD1,TRBV13,TGTGCCAGCAGCTCCTCATTACAGGGGCTAGGGGAGACCCAGTACTTC,CASSSSLQGLGETQYF
TRBJ1-2,-,-,TRBV7-9,TGTGCCAGCAGCTCCAATGGCTACACCTTC,CASSSNGYTF
TRBJ2-7,-,-,TRBV2,TGTGCCAGCAACGAGGAGCGGCACTACGAGCAGTACTTC,CASNEERHYEQYF
TRBJ1-1,-,-,TRBV11-3,TGTGCCAGCAGCTTAGATCGGAGGCAGGCCCCCTTCTTT,CASSLDRRQAPFF
TRBJ2-7,-,-,TRBV29-1,TGCAGCGTTGTTACAGGCCTCTCCTACGAGCAGTACTTC,CSVVTGLSYEQYF
TRBJ1-5,few,-,TRBV30,TGTGCCTGGAGTGCCAGTGGTAATCAGCCCCAGCATTTT,CAWSASGNQPQHF
TRBJ2-7,-,-,TRBV20-1,TGCAGTGCTCCTAGGTTGGACGAGCAGTACTTC,CSAPRLDEQYF
TRBJ1-6,once,-,TRBV18,TGTGCCAGCTCACCACTCGAGGGATCTAATTCACCCCTCCACTTT,CASSPLEGSNSPLHF
TRBJ2-7,few,TRBD2,TRBV9,TGTGCCAGCAGCCCTCGGAGCAGCGGGAGAGGCGAGCAGTACTTC,CASSPRSSGRGEQYF
TRBJ1-5,few,-,TRBV2,TGTGCCAGCAGTGAATCTCAGGGGAGTCAGCCCCAGCATTTT,CASSESQGSQPQHF
TRBJ2-2,-,TRBD2,TRBV27,TGTGCCAGCAGTTTTTTAGTCCCTAGCGGGAGAGAGGGGTCGGGCACCGGGGAGCTGTTTTTT,CASSFLVPSGREGSGTGELFF
TRBJ2-7,-,TRBD1,TRBV5-5,TGTGCCAGCAGCTCTCCGGGACAGGGCTCCTACGAGCAGTACTTC,CASSSPGQGSYEQYF
TRBJ1-4,-,-,TRBV6-1,TGTGCCAGCAGTGAATTCAGGCAGAATTATAATGAAAAACTGTTTTTT,CASSEFRQNYNEKLFF
TRBJ1-1,once,TRBD1,TRBV19,TGTGCCAGTAGTATCCTGGAGACAGGGTTGAGGATTACTGAAGCTTTCTTT,CASSILETGLRITEAFF
TRBJ1-1,once,TRBD1,TRBV11-3,TGTGCCAGCAGCCCAAACAGGGGGATGAACACTGAAGCTTTCTTT,CASSPNRGMNTEAFF
TRBJ2-7,-,-,TRBV7-9,TGTGCCAGCAGCTTACAGGGGGGCACCTACGAGCAGTACTTC,CASSLQGGTYEQYF
TRBJ2-1,-,-,TRBV30,TGTGCCTGGAGTGTAACGAGGACTAGGGGGGACAATGAGCAGTTCTTC,CAWSVTRTRGDNEQFF
TRBJ2-7,-,-,TRBV27,TGTGCCAGCAGTTCGAGTTCCTACGAGCAGTACTTC,CASSSSSYEQYF
TRBJ2-7,-,TRBD1,TRBV28,TGTGCCAGCAGTTTCTTGGACAGGGGCGAGCAGTACTTC,CASSFLDRGEQYF
TRBJ2-7,-,TRBD2,TRBV7-2,TGTGCCAGCAGCGCGACTAGCGGTGCCTACGAGCAGTACTTC,CASSATSGAYEQYF
TRBJ2-7,-,-,TRBV6-1,TGTGCCAGCAGTCGCAACGGGGACAACTACGAGCAGTACTTC,CASSRNGDNYEQYF
TRBJ2-1,-,TRBD2,TRBV19,TGTGCCAGTAGTATTAAGACTAGCGGGGGGTACAATGAGCAGTTCTTC,CASSIKTSGGYNEQFF
TRBJ1-1,few,-,TRBV2,TGTGCCAGCAGTGAAAACCTCCGGAGGACTTTCTTT,CASSENLRRTFF
TRBJ2-1,-,-,TRBV18,TGTGCCAGCTCCTCCGACAGCTACAATGAGCAGTTCTTC,CASSSDSYNEQFF
TRBJ2-3,once,-,TRBV5-1,TGCGCCAGCAGCTTGGCTATATTAACGGGAAATACGCAGTATTTT,CASSLAILTGNTQYF
TRBJ1-4,-,-,TRBV18,TGTGCCAGCTCACCCGATGGGCCAACTAATGAAAAACTGTTTTTT,CASSPDGPTNEKLFF
TRBJ2-3,-,TRBD1,TRBV12-5,TGTGCTAGTGCCCTTTTCATGACAGGGAATACAGATACGCAGTATTTT,CASALFMTGNTDTQYF
TRBJ1-2,-,TRBD1,TRBV10-1,TGCGCCAGCAGCGCCGACTGGACAGGGGTCGGTGGCTACACCTTC,CASSADWTGVGGYTF
TRBJ2-7,once,TRBD1,TRBV29-1,TGCAGCGTTCTAACCGGGACAGGGGGCTACGAGCAGTACTTC,CSVLTGTGGYEQYF
TRBJ2-3,-,-,TRBV7-2,TGTGCCAGCAGCTTAGGACAGACCACAGATACGCAGTATTTT,CASSLGQTTDTQYF
TRBJ1-5,-,-,TRBV11-2,TGTGCCAGCAGCTTAGATAAACAGTATAATCAGCCCCAGCATTTT,CASSLDKQYNQPQHF
TRBJ2-4,-,TRBD1,TRBV7-6,TGTGCCAGCAGCGACTCCCTGGACAGGGGGCTACCCCTAGCCAAAAACATTCAGTACTTC,CASSDSLDRGLPLAKNIQYF
TRBJ1-4,-,TRBD1,TRBV7-2,TGTGCCAGCAGCGCTGCGACAGGGGCTAATGAAAAACTGTTTTTT,CASSAATGANEKLFF
TRBJ2-7,-,-,TRBV6-6,TGTGCCAGCAGTTGGGGGACTGGGAACTACGAGCAGTACTTC,CASSWGTGNYEQYF
TRBJ1-2,few,TRBD1,TRBV6-5,TGTGCCAGCAGTTGGACAGGGGGCGGCTATGGCTACACCTTC,CASSWTGGGYGYTF
TRBJ2-7,-,-,TRBV5-1,TGCGCCAGCAGCTTGGGCGCAGGGGTCCTGGCGGTAGAGCAGTACTTC,CASSLGAGVLAVEQYF
TRBJ2-7,-,-,TRBV7-9,TGTGCCAGCAGTTCTAGTGCCGGGATTGGGGGGTACGAGCAGTACTTC,CASSSSAGIGGYEQYF
TRBJ1-3,few,TRBD1,TRBV5-1,TGCGCCAGCAGCCCCGGGACAGGGGGCGGCTTCGGGGGAAACACCATATATTTT,CASSPGTGGGFGGNTIYF
TRBJ2-3,-,-,TRBV6-1,TGTGCCAGCAGTCGCTGGGGAGGCACAGATACGCAGTATTTT,CASSRWGGTDTQYF
TRBJ1-1,once,-,TRBV7-9,TGTGCCAGCAGCCCTCCCTGGGGGGACTCCGAAGCTTTCTTT,CASSPPWGDSEAFF
TRBJ1-4,-,TRBD1,TRBV12-5,TGTGCTAGTGGTTCAGGGACAGGCGGTGAAAAACTGTTTTTT,CASGSGTGGEKLFF
TRBJ1-4,-,-,TRBV18,TGTGCCAGCTCACCATACCCGCAGGGGTCTGAAGAAAAACTGTTTTTT,CASSPYPQGSEEKLFF
TRBJ2-7,-,-,TRBV6-1,TGTGCCAGCAGTGAAGCAGCAGACTCCCCCTACGAGCAGTACTTC,CASSEAADSPYEQYF
TRBJ2-7,-,-,TRBV18,TGTGCCAGCTCGTCCGCGGAGTACGAGCAGTACTTC,CASSSAEYEQYF
TRBJ2-3,-,-,TRBV9,TGTGCCAGCAGCGCCTACACAGATACGCAGTATTTT,CASSAYTDTQYF
TRBJ2-7,-,-,TRBV18,TGTGCCAGCTCACCAGGACAGACGGATCACTACGAGCAGTACTTC,CASSPGQTDHYEQYF
TRBJ1-6,once,-,TRBV12-5,TGTGCTAGTTCCCCGGGGGTCTATAATTCACCCCTCCACTTT,CASSPGVYNSPLHF
TRBJ1-1,-,-,TRBV12-5,TGTGCTAGTGGTTTGGGCGGGAACACTGAAGCTTTCTTT,CASGLGGNTEAFF
TRBJ2-3,-,TRBD2,TRBV6-6,TGTGCCAGCAGTTACTCGGGACTAGCCCAAACAGATACGCAGTATTTT,CASSYSGLAQTDTQYF
TRBJ1-2,-,-,TRBV7-2,TGTGCCAGCAGCTTAGTGCAGTCTAACTATGGCTACACCTTC,CASSLVQSNYGYTF